This T cell receptor (beta chain) comes out of a study of monozygotic twins with inflammatory bowel disease (dated by TCRdb to between 2017 and 2020). With regard to the full study: The full study comprised around 30 monozygotic twin pairs: nine German pairs (four IBD-concordant, five IBD-discordant) and 19 IBD-discordant Danish pairs. The search for disease-associated traits relied mainly on comparing IBD patients with their genetically identical healthy co-twins within discordant pairs. Each individual had, on average, about 151 000 unique TCRalpha sequences and 181 000 unique TCRbeta sequences available for analysis.

Study-wide findings and limitations: IBD patients had lower TCRbeta repertoire diversity, measured by the inverse Simpson index, than their healthy co-twins. The analysis was unable to tell apart different T cell subtypes. The results gave no support for a single strong signal or clonotype linked to IBD. Because patients were on differing immunosuppressive treatments, the repertoires may have picked up extra background noise and inter-individual variability. IBD patients shared fewer clonotypes with other individuals than healthy twins did, most markedly in patients showing signs of disease activity. No difference in repertoire similarity was observed between concordant and discordant twins, possibly owing to limited statistical power.

Including cysteine and phenylalanine, the CDR3 has 16 amino acids. No DNA has been recorded. CDR1 and CDR2 were assigned from the germline V gene as SGHVS and FQNEAQ. The protocol used for the library was 5' RACE. The input for every TCR library was around 3,600 ng of total RNA. For each sample, cDNA synthesis was carried out in eight separate reactions using SMARTScribe reverse transcriptase. During cDNA synthesis, template switching introduced unique molecular identifiers that contained a 6-nucleotide sample barcode. Two nested PCRs of about 17 and 10 cycles amplified the TCRalpha and TCRbeta cDNA, and bead purification followed each PCR. Before amplification, the cDNA was both treated with uracil DNA-glycosylase and purified with the QIAquick PCR purification kit. The second PCR added Illumina TruSeq-compatible adapters along with sample-specific barcodes. Library quality and concentration were checked on TapeStation and Qubit, and libraries were pooled at 4.5 to 5.5 ng each. Pooled libraries were sequenced on an Illumina HiSeq2500 single-index Rapid Run with 2 x 100 bp reads and custom sequencing primers. As for the original processing: MiGEC version 1.2.6 was used for UMI-based consensus assembly, which corrected PCR and sequencing errors. V(D)J alignment, clonotype assembly and CDR3 extraction were performed with MiXCR version 2.1.1. To normalise gene usage, clonotype sharing and MAIT/NKT TCR abundance, the top 1000, 10 000 and 20 000 clonotypes in each sample were analysed. Diversity was computed as the inverse Simpson index with the vegan R package after downsampling to 27 000 UMIs. Statistical testing used paired Mann-Whitney U tests on the discordant twin pairs and applied Benjamini-Hochberg correction for multiple testing. TCRdb reanalyzed the reads, keeping one entry per CDR3 protein sequence and omitting DNA. TCRdb's processing, not the study's, gives the V and J calls here. Per the sample table, the count is 80,000 or so distinct CDR3 sequences. Less than 7.5% of the sample is held by the ten biggest clonotypes.

From each donor, a roughly 2.6 ml peripheral blood sample was collected into PAXgene tubes and stored at -80 degrees C. Without any T cell sorting, total RNA was extracted from whole blood using the PAXgene blood miRNA kit on an automated QIAcube. Peripheral blood from monozygotic twin pairs concordant or discordant for inflammatory bowel disease was subjected to deep TCRalpha and TCRbeta repertoire profiling with unique molecular barcoding. Smoking habits were recorded for all twin pairs, and individuals were classified as current, former or never smokers. Turning to this clonotype: This clone's antigen is unknown.

The receptor was isolated from a human donor with ulcerative colitis or Crohn's disease, or a healthy co-twin of an affected twin (not recorded which). The sample taken for sequencing was blood. The chain is made from TRBV7-8 and TRBJ2-3; the D call of TRBD2 rests on TCRdb alone, since no DNA is present to check it. The CDR3 protein is CASSRRLAGPEDTQYF. Beyond the CDR3, the reference TRBV7-8 and TRBJ2-3 genes provide the residues; the full variable domain reads: GAGVSQSPRYKVAKRGQDVALRCDPISGHVSLFWYQQALGQGPEFLTYFQNEAQLDKSGLPSDRFFAERPEGSVSTLKIQRTQQEDSAVYLCASSRRLAGPEDTQYFGPGTRLTVL.